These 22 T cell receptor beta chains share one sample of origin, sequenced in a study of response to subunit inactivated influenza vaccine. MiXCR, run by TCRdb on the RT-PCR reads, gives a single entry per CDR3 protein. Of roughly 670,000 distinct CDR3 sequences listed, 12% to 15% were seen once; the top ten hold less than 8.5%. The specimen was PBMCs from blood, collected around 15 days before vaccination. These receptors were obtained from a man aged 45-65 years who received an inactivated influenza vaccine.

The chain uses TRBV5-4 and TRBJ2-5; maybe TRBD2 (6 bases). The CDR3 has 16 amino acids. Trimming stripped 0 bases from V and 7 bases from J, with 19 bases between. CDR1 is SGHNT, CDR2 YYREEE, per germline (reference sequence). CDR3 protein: CASSLGGESSLATQYF. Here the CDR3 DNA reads TGTGCCAGCAGCTTGGGGGGGGAATCCAGCTTAGCGACCCAGTACTTC.

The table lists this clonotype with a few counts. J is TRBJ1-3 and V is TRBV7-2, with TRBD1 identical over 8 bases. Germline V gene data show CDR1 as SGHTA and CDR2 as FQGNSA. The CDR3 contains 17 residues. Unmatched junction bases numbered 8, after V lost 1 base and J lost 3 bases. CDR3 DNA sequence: TGTGCCAGCAGCTTAGGGCTACAGGGGGGCCTTGGAAACACCATATATTTT. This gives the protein CASSLGLQGGLGNTIYF.

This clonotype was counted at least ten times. The CDR3, as DNA: TGCGCCAGCAGCTTAGGACAGATCTCTGGGGCCAACGTCCTGACTTTC. Protein: CASSLGQISGANVLTF. This chain connects TRBV5-1 to TRBJ2-6; the D gene is possibly TRBD1 (6 bases). V was cut by 2 bases and J by 0 bases, with 9 bases left in between. The CDR3 totals 16 residues. From germline, CDR1 is SGHRS and CDR2 YFSETQ.

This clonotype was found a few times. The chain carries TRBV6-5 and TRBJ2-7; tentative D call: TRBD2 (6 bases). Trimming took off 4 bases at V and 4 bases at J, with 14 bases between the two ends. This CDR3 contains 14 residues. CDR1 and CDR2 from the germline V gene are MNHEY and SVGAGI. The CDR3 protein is CASSSGGPRYEQYF. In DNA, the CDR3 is TGTGCCAGCAGTTCCGGGGGACCTAGATACGAGCAGTACTTC.

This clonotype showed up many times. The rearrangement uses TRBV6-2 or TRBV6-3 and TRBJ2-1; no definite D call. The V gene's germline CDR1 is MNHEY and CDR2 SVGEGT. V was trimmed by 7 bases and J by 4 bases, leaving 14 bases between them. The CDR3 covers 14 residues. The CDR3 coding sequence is TGTGCCAGCACTGGGCCCATTTTTTACAATGAGCAGTTCTTC. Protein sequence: CASTGPIFYNEQFF.

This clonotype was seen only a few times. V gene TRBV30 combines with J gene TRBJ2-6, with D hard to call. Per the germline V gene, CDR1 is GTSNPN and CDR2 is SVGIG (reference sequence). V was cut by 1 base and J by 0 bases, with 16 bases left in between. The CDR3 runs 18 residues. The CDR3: CAWSALRTLSSGANVLTF. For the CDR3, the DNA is TGTGCCTGGAGTGCGTTACGGACCCTCAGCTCTGGGGCCAACGTCCTGACTTTC.

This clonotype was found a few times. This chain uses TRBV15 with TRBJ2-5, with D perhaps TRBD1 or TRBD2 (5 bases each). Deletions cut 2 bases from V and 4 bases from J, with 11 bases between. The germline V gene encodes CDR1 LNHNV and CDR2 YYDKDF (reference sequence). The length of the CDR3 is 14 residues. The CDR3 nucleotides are TGTGCCACCAGCAGAAGGCAGGGACCAGAGACCCAGTACTTC. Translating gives CATSRRQGPETQYF.

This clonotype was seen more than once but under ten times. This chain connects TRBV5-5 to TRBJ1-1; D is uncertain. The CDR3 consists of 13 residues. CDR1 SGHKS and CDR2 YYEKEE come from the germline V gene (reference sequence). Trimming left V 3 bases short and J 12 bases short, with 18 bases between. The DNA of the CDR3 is TGTGCCAGCAGCTCCCTGGCGGCAGCGGAAACTTTCTTT. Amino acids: CASSSLAAAETFF.

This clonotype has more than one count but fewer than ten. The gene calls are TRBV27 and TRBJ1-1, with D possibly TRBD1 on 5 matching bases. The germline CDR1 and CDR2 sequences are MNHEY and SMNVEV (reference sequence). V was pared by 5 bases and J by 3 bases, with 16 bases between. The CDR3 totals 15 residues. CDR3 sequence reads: CASSPPAGRDTEAFF. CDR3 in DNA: TGTGCCAGCAGTCCCCCGGCGGGCAGGGACACTGAAGCTTTCTTT.

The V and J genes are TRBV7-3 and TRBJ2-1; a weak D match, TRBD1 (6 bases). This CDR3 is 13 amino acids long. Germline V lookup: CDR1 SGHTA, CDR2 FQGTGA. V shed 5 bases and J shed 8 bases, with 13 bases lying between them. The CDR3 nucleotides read TGTGCCAGCAGCCGGCAAGCAGGGGATGAGCAGTTCTTC. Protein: CASSRQAGDEQFF.

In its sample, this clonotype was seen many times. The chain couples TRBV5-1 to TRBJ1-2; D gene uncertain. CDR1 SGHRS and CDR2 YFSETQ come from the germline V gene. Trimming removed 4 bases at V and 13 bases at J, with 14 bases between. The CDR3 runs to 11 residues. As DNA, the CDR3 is TGCGCCAGCAGCACCACTACCGGGCGCACCTTC. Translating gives CASSTTTGRTF.

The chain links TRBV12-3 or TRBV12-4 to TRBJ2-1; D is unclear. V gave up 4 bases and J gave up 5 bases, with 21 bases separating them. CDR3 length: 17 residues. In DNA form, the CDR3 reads TGTGCCAGCAGTTCAAGACCGGTGGCTAGTTTCCACAATGAGCAGTTCTTC. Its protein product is CASSSRPVASFHNEQFF.

The CDR3 is CASSSLTMNTEAFF. For the CDR3, the DNA is TGTGCCAGCAGTTCACTAACGATGAACACTGAAGCTTTCTTT. This rearrangement joins TRBV28 to TRBJ1-1; D gene ambiguous. Trimming shortened V by 4 bases and J by 0 bases, and 9 bases separated the two germline ends. CDR1 is MDHEN and CDR2 is SYDVKM in the germline V gene. The CDR3 has 14 residues.

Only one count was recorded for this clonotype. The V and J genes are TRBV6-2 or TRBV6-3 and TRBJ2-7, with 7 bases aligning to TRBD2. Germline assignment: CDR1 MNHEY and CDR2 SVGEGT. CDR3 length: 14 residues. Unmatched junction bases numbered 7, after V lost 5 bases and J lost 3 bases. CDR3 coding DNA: TGTGCCAGCAGTAATAGCGGGTCGGGCTACGAGCAGTACTTC. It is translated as CASSNSGSGYEQYF.

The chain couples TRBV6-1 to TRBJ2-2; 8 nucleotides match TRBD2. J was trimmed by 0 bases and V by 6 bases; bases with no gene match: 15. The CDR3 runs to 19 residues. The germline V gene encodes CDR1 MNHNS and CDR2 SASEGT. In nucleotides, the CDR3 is TGTGCCAGCAGCGGCCTGGTAGCGGGGAGAGCCGCGAACACCGGGGAGCTGTTTTTT. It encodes CASSGLVAGRAANTGELFF.

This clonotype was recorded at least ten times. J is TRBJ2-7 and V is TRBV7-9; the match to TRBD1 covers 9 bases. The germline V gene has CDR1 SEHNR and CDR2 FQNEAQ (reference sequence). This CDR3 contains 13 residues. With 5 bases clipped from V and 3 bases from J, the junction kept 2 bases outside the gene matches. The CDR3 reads CASSVGQGYEQYF. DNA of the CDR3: TGTGCCAGCAGCGTGGGACAGGGCTACGAGCAGTACTTC.

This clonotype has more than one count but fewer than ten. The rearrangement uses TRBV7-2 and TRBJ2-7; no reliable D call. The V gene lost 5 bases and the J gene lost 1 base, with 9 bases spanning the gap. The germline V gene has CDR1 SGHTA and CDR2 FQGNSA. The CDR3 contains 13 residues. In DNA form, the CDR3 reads TGTGCCAGCAGCCCCTGGCAGTCCTACGAGCAGTACTTC. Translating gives CASSPWQSYEQYF.

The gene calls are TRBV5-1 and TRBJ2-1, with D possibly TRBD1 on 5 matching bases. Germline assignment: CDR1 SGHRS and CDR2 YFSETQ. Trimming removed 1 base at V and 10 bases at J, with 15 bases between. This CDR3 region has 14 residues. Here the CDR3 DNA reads TGCGCCAGCAGCTTGCGGGCAGGGCGTTTCGAGCAGTTCTTC. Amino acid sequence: CASSLRAGRFEQFF.

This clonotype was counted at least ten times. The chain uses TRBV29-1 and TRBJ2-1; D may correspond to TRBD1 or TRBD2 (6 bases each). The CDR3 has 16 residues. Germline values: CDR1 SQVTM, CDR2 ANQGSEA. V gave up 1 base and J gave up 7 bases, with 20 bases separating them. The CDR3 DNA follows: TGCAGCGTTGAAGTCAATGAGGGGGGCTTTCGGAATGAGCAGTTCTTC. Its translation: CSVEVNEGGFRNEQFF.

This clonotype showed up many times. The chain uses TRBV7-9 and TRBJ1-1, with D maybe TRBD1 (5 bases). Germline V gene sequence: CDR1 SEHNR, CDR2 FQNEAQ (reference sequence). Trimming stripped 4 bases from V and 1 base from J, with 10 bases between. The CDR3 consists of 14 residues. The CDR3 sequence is CASSSGGGNTEAFF. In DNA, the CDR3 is TGTGCCAGCAGCTCCGGCGGGGGGAACACTGAAGCTTTCTTT.

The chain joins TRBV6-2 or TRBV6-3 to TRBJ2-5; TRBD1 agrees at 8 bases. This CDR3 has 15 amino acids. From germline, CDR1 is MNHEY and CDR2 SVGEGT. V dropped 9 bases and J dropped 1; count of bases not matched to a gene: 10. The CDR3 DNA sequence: TGTGCCAGTCTATACCCAGGGGGCGGCCAAGAGACCCAGTACTTC. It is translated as CASLYPGGGQETQYF.

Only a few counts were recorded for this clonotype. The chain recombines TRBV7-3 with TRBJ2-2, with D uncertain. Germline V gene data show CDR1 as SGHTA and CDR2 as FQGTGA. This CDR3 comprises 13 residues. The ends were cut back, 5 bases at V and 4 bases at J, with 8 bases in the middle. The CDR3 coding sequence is TGTGCCAGCAGCCCGCCAGGCACCGGGGAGCTGTTTTTT. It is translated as CASSPPGTGELFF.